This T cell receptor beta chain was sequenced during a study of T cell responses to AZD1222 COVID-19 vaccine. Broader study findings: Vaccine-associated CD4 TCRs ranged over spike, dominating at 160-218 and 743-854.

Sequencing used immunoSEQ multiplex PCR; TCRdb keeps in-frame clones, though not all of them. The table lists over 110,000 clones, approximately 89% of them singletons. Germline-derived CDR1 and CDR2 are SGHRS and YFSETQ. V was pared by 2 bases and J by 7 bases, with 7 bases of the junction left unmatched. The CDR3 length is 15 residues. Concerning this clone: Its target is not known.

The sequence was collected from an adult in good health. Here the sequenced sample was peripheral blood, taken on day 0 of AZD1222 vaccination. The chain is built from TRBV5-1 and TRBJ2-1; 9 positions agree with TRBD1. CDR3 DNA sequence: TGCGCCAGCAGCTTCGGGGGACAGGGAGAAAATGAGCAGTTCTTC. It is translated as CASSFGGQGENEQFF.